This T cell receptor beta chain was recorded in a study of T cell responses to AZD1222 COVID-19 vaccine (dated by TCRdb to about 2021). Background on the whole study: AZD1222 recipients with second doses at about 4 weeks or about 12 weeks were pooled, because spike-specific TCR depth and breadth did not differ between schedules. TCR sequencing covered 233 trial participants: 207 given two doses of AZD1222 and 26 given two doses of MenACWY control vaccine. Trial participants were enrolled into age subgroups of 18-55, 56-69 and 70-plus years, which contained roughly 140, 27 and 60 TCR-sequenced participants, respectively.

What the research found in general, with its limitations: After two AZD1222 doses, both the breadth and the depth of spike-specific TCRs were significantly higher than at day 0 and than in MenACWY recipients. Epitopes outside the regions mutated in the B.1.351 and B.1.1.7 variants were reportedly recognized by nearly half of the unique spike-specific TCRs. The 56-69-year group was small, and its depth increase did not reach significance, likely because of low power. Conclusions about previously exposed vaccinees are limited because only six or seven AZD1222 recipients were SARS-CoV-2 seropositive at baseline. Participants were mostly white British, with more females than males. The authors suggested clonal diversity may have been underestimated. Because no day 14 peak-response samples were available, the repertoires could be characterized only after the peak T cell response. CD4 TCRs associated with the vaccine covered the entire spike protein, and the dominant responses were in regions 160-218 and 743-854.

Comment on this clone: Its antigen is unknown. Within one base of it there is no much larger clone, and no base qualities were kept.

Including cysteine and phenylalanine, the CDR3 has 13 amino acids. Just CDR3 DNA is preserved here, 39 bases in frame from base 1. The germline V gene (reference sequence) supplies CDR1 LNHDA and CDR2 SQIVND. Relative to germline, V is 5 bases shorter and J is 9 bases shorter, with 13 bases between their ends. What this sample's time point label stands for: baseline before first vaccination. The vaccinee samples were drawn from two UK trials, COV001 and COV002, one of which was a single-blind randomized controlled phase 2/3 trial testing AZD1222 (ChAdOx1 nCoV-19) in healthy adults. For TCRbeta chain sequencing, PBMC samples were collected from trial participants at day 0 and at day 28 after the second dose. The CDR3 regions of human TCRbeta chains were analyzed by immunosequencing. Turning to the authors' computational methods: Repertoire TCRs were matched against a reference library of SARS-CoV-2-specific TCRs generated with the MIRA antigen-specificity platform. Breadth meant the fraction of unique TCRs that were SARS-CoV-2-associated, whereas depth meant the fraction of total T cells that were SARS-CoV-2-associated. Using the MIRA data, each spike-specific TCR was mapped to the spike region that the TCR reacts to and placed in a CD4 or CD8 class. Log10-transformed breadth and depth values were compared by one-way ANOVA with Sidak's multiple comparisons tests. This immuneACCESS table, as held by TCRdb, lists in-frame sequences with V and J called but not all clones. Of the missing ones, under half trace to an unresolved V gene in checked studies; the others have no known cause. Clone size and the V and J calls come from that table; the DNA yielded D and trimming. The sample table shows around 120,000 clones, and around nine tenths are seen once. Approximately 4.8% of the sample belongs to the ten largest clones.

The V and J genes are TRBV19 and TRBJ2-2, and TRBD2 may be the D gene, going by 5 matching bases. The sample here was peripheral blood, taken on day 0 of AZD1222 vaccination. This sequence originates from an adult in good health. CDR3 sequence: CASSFSGSRELFF. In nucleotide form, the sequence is TGTGCCAGTAGTTTCTCGGGGTCCCGGGAGCTGTTTTTT.